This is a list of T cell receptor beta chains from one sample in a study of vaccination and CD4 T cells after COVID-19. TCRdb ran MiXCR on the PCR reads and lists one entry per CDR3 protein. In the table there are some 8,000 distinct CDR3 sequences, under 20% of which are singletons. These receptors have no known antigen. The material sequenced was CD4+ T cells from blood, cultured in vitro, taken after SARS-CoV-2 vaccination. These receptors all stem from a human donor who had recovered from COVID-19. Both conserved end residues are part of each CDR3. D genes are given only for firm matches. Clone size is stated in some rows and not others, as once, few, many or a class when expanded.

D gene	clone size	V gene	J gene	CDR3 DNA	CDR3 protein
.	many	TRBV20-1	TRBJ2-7	TGCAGTGCTAGAGATTCAGGTCAGGGCGAGCAGTACTTC	CSARDSGQGEQYF
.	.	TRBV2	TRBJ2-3	TGTGCCAGCACTCCCTCGGCGGGTTTCACAGATACGCAGTATTTT	CASTPSAGFTDTQYF
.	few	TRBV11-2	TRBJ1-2	TGTGCCAGCAGCTTAGATTTGAACAGGCCAGACTATGGCTACACCTTC	CASSLDLNRPDYGYTF
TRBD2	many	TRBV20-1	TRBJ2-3	TGCAGTGCTAGAGGAACGGCGGGAGCAGATACGCAGTATTTT	CSARGTAGADTQYF
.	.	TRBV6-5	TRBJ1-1	TGTGCCAGCAGTTACCTCAGGATCGGGAGCACTGAAGCTTTCTTT	CASSYLRIGSTEAFF
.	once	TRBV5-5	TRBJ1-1	TGTGCCAGCCGACCCTCGGGGTTGAACACTGAAGCTTTCTTT	CASRPSGLNTEAFF
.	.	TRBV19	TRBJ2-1	TGTGCCAGTAGTACCGTGGAGGGAATGAGAAATGAGCAGTTCTTC	CASSTVEGMRNEQFF
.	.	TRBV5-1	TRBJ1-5	TGCGCCAGCAGCTTGGGGGTACGATCCAATCAGCCCCAGCATTTT	CASSLGVRSNQPQHF
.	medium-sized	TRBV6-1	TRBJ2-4	TGTGCCGGCAGTACCCTGGGGGGTATGAACATTCAGTACTTC	CAGSTLGGMNIQYF
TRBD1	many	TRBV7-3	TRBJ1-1	TGTGCCAGCAGCGTACAGGGGGCCTCTGAAGCTTTCTTT	CASSVQGASEAFF
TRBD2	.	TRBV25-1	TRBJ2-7	TGTGCCAGCAGTGAGTCGGGGGGGCCCTCTCGCGAGCAGTACTTC	CASSESGGPSREQYF
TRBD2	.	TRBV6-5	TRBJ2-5	TGTGCCAGCAGTTACTCGAGCGGGATTACCCAAGAGACCCAGTACTTC	CASSYSSGITQETQYF
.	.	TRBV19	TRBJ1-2	TGTGCCAGTAGTATAATGCTATATAATAACTATGGCTACACCTTC	CASSIMLYNNYGYTF
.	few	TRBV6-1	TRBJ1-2	TGTGCCAGCAGACAGGGTACTATGGGCTACACCTTC	CASRQGTMGYTF
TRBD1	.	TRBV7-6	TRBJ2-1	TGTGCCAGCAGCTTAGGAAGGGACAGGGGATTCTCTGGCTATGAGCAGTTCTTC	CASSLGRDRGFSGYEQFF
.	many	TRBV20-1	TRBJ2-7	TGCAGTGCTAGAGAGGGGGCCCCCGGGGACGAGCAGTACTTC	CSAREGAPGDEQYF
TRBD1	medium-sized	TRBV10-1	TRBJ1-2	TGCGCCAGCAGTTTCGGACAGGGATATGGCTACACCTTC	CASSFGQGYGYTF
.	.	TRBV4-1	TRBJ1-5	TGCGCCAGCAGCCAAGTTGATATGGGTTTCTTAAATCAGCCCCAGCATTTT	CASSQVDMGFLNQPQHF
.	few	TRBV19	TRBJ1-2	TGTGCCAGTAGTACCGGCGGGGGTCCGGCTATTTATGGCTACACCTTC	CASSTGGGPAIYGYTF
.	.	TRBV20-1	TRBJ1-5	TGCAGTGCTAGAGTTTCTGGCAATCAGCCCCAGCATTTT	CSARVSGNQPQHF
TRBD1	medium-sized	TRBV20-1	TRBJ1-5	TGCAGTGCTAGACCGGGACAGGGAAGTAGGGGAGGTCAGCCCCAGCATTTT	CSARPGQGSRGGQPQHF
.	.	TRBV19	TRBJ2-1	TGTGCCAGTAGTATAGGGCGGGACTACAATGAGCAGTTCTTC	CASSIGRDYNEQFF
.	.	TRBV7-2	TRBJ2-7	TGTGCCAGCAGCTTAGTTCCGGAGTACGAGCAGTACTTC	CASSLVPEYEQYF
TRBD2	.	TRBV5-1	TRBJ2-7	TGCGCCAGCAGCCCGGGACTAGCGGGGTTGTATAACGAGCAGTACTTC	CASSPGLAGLYNEQYF
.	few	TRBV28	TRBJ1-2	TGTGCCACCTCACCCGGACGGACCTCAAACCTATATGGCTACACCTTC	CATSPGRTSNLYGYTF
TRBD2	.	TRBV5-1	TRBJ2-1	TGCGCCAGCAGCTCGGGACTAGACGGTTACAATGAGCAGTTCTTC	CASSSGLDGYNEQFF
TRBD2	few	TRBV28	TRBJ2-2	TGTGCCAGCAGTTCACGGACTAGCGGGAACACCGGGGAGCTGTTTTTT	CASSSRTSGNTGELFF
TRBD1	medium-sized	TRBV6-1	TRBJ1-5	TGTGCCAGCAGTGGGGACAGTTGGATCAATCAGCCCCAGCATTTT	CASSGDSWINQPQHF
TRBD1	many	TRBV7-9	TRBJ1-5	TGTGCCAGCAGCCCCAATAGCGAGACAGGGACTAGCCAGCCCCAGCATTTT	CASSPNSETGTSQPQHF
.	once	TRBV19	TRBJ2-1	TGTGCCAGTAGTTCCCGCGACATTTCCTCCTACAATGAGCAGTTCTTC	CASSSRDISSYNEQFF
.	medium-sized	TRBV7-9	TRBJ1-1	TGTGCCAGCAGCAGAGAGCCAATGAACACTGAAGCTTTCTTT	CASSREPMNTEAFF
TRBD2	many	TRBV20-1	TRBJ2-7	TGCAGTGCTAGCCAGCGGGAGGTGACCTACGAGCAGTACTTC	CSASQREVTYEQYF
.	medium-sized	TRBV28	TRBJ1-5	TGTGCCAGCAGTGTAAATCAGCCCCAGCATTTT	CASSVNQPQHF
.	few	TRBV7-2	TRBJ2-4	TGTGCCAGCAGCCTATCTTGGGCAAACATTCAGTACTTC	CASSLSWANIQYF
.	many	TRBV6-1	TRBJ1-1	TGTGCCAGCAGCACAGGGCCGGTGAACACTGAAGCTTTCTTT	CASSTGPVNTEAFF
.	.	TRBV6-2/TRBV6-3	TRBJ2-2	TGTGCCAGCACCAAGGACTCCTTTGGCACCGGGGAGCTGTTTTTT	CASTKDSFGTGELFF
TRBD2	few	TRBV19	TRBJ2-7	TGTGCCACCAATCCCGGGAGGGGCCAGTCCTACGAGCAGTACTTC	CATNPGRGQSYEQYF
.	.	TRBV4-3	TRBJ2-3	TGCGCCAGCAGCCAAGATTGGCTCAGCACAGATACGCAGTATTTT	CASSQDWLSTDTQYF
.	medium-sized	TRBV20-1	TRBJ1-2	TGCAGTGCACGGGCGGACAGTTTCTCGCGTGGCTACACCTTC	CSARADSFSRGYTF
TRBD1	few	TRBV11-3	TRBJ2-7	TGTGCCAGCAGCTTAGCTCGGACAGGGGGTAACGAGCAGTACTTC	CASSLARTGGNEQYF